A selection of T cell receptor beta chains follows, all from one sample in a study of cytomegalovirus exposure and HLA in healthy donors. Method: immunoSEQ multiplex PCR; TCRdb's copy keeps in-frame clones and lacks some. This sample's table reports some 160,000 clones. Sequenced input: PBMCs. These receptors came from a young man in good health and CMV-seronegative. Each CDR3 is given with its conserved first and last residue.

TRBV19 CASSMWQGVDEQYF
TRBV28 CASRKNTGGSNQPQHF
TRBV27 CASRPGQISTLRVSGTEAFF
TRBV7-9 CASSSRQGRIGEQYF
TRBV6-5 CASRVQASGRGGYTF
TRBV4-2 CASSHGLDNTGELFF
TRBV25-1 CASSDYSGKGIDTQYF
TRBV5-1 CASSASGGYNEQFF
TRBV5-1 CASSMGPGEDYTF
TRBV6-1 CASSHAGQGLTEAFF
TRBV7-6 CASSLVLAGSSSYEQYF
TRBV18 CASSPSVDRETQYF
TRBV19 CASSRDSAGAWEQFF
TRBV7-6 CASSTSGSREETQYF
TRBV14 CASSQEPGQHYEQYF
TRBV5-1 CASSFGRGYTDTQYF